The clone carrying this TCR beta chain was detected ten times or more. V lost 3 bases to trimming and J lost 2 bases, with 9 bases between them. The CDR3 covers 13 residues. The germline V gene encodes CDR1 DFQATT and CDR2 SNEGSKA (reference sequence). Using its own MiXCR run on the RT-PCR reads, TCRdb lists one record per CDR3 protein. The data show about 680,000 distinct CDR3 sequences, more than 13% seen once. The TCR sequence derives from a female donor in good health, serving as a healthy control. Sequenced material: memory CD4+ T cells from blood. V usage is TRBV20-1 and J usage is TRBJ2-3; D is undetermined. The CDR3 protein is CSASGPFTDTQYF. CDR3 DNA sequence: TGCAGTGCTAGCGGCCCTTTCACAGATACGCAGTATTTT.